The 8 T cell receptor beta chains below come from one sample, sequenced in a study of vaccination and CD4 T cells after COVID-19. No antigen is known for these receptors. Scientists ran DNA taken from cultured CD4+ T cells through the Oncomine TCR Beta short-read assay for sequencing. TCRdb called the PCR reads again in MiXCR, with one record for every CDR3 protein. The sample holds just under 20,000 distinct CDR3 sequences, over 20% seen once. The sample's treatment: roughly ten-day PBMC culture with coronavirus spike peptide pools or control peptides (ViraFEST assay). The sequencing input was cultured CD4+ T cells from blood. Receptors were obtained from a human donor with COVID-19.

The genes are TRBV7-9 and TRBJ2-3; D ambiguous. V dropped 5 bases and J dropped 5 bases, with 8 bases sitting between them. The length of the CDR3 is 12 residues. Germline assignment: CDR1 SEHNR and CDR2 FQNEAQ (reference sequence). For the CDR3, the DNA is TGTGCCAGCAGCAGGGTGAAAGATACGCAGTATTTT. This codes for CASSRVKDTQYF.

This CDR3 reads CASSLGQIETQYF. As DNA, the CDR3 is TGTGCCAGCAGCTTGGGGCAGATCGAGACCCAGTACTTC. The chain couples TRBV5-4 to TRBJ2-5, with D uncertain. The CDR3 covers 13 residues. The V gene lost 0 bases and the J gene lost 5 bases, with 8 bases spanning the gap. The V gene's germline CDR1 is SGHNT and CDR2 YYREEE (reference sequence).

This chain uses TRBV5-1 with TRBJ2-5, with D possibly TRBD2 on 6 matching bases. Looked up from germline, CDR1 is SGHRS and CDR2 is YFSETQ. Trimming removed 4 bases from V and 4 bases from J, with 17 bases in between. The CDR3 length is 15 residues. CDR3 DNA: TGCGCCAGCAGCGCCGGGACTTTTACTCCAGAGACCCAGTACTTC. Protein: CASSAGTFTPETQYF.

This clonotype has more than one count but fewer than ten. The V gene is TRBV7-2, the J gene TRBJ1-4, with D tentatively TRBD1 (5 bases). The ends were cut back, 1 base at V and 8 bases at J, with 11 bases in the middle. The CDR3 sequence is 14 residues long. From germline, CDR1 is SGHTA and CDR2 FQGNSA. In nucleotides, the CDR3 is TGTGCCAGCAGCTTAGACAGGATCGGCGAAAAACTGTTTTTT. Translation: CASSLDRIGEKLFF.

This clonotype was counted between two and nine times. The chain uses TRBV19 and TRBJ2-2, with unresolved D. Trimming took 2 bases from V and 4 from J, leaving 8 bases between them. The CDR3 runs 14 residues. CDR1 LNHDA and CDR2 SQIVND come from the germline V gene (reference sequence). The CDR3 region has the DNA TGTGCCAGTAGTATAAGGTCAGGCACCGGGGAGCTGTTTTTT. Protein: CASSIRSGTGELFF.

In its sample, this clonotype was seen a few times. V is TRBV2 and J is TRBJ2-7; 8 bases fit TRBD1. The junction had 8 bases not matched to a gene; V was cut back by 6 bases and J by 7 bases. The CDR3 consists of 13 residues. The V gene's germline CDR1 is SNHLY and CDR2 FYNNEI. The CDR3 DNA reads as TGTGCCAGCAGGGTTACAGGGGGACTGGAGCAGTACTTC. It yields the protein CASRVTGGLEQYF.

This clonotype was counted only a few times. The chain carries TRBV19 and TRBJ1-3; D is unclear. In germline, CDR1 is LNHDA, CDR2 SQIVND (reference sequence). The CDR3 length is 14 residues. Trimming pared 3 bases from V and 3 bases from J, leaving 9 bases between. The CDR3 region has the DNA TGTGCCAGTAGTATCGGCGCGTATGGAAACACCATATATTTT. It translates to CASSIGAYGNTIYF. Full variable domain (outside the CDR3, taken from reference TRBV19 and TRBJ1-3): DGGITQSPKYLFRKEGQNVTLSCEQNLNHDAMYWYRQDPGQGLRLIYYSQIVNDFQKGDIAEGYSVSREKKESFPLTVTSAQKNPTAFYLCASSIGAYGNTIYFGEGSWLTVV.

This chain connects TRBV7-9 to TRBJ2-3, with 8 nucleotides matching TRBD1. The CDR3 has 14 residues. The junction had 1 base not matched to a gene; V was cut back by 1 base and J by 4 bases. In germline, CDR1 is SEHNR, CDR2 FQNEAQ (reference sequence). CDR3 bases: TGTGCCAGCAGCTTAGGGACAGGGCCAGATACGCAGTATTTT. Translating it yields CASSLGTGPDTQYF.